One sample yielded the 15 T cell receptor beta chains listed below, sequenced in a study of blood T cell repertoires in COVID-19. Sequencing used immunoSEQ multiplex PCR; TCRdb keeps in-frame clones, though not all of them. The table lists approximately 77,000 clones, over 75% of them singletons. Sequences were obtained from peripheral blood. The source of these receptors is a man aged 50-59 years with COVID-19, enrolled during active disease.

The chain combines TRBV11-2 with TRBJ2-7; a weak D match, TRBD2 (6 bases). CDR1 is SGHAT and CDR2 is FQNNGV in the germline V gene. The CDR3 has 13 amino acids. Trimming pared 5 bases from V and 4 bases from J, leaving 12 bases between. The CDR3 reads CASSPGTPYEQYF. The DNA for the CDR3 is TGTGCCAGCAGCCCGGGGACTCCGTACGAGCAGTACTTC.

Written as DNA, the CDR3 is TGTGCCAGCAGCTTAGGGACTAGGAATGAGCAGTTCTTC. Protein: CASSLGTRNEQFF. The chain joins TRBV11-2 to TRBJ2-1; 7 nucleotides match TRBD2. CDR1 and CDR2 (germline): SGHAT, FQNNGV. V shed 1 base, J shed 7 bases, and the junction held 1 base outside the gene matches. This CDR3 has 13 residues.

As DNA, the CDR3 is TGTGCCAGCGCAGGGGACTCCTACGAGCAGTACTTC. Translation: CASAGDSYEQYF. The J gene is TRBJ2-7, the V gene TRBV11-2; possibly TRBD1 for D (6 bases). CDR3 length: 12 amino acids. Germline V gene sequence: CDR1 SGHAT, CDR2 FQNNGV. With 8 bases removed from V and 0 bases from J, the gap between germline ends came to 8 bases.

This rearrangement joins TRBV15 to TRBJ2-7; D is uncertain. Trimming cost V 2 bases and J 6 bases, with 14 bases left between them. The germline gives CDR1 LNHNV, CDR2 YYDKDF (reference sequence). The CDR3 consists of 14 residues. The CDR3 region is CATSRTPSGSEQYF. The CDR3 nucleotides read TGTGCCACCAGCAGAACCCCCTCAGGTTCCGAGCAGTACTTC. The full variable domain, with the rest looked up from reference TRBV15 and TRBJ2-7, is DAMVIQNPRYQVTQFGKPVTLSCSQTLNHNVMYWYQQKSSQAPKLLFHYYDKDFNNEADTPDNFQSRRPNTSFCFLDIRSPGLGDTAMYLCATSRTPSGSEQYFGPGTRLTVT.

CDR3 bases: TGTGCCACCAGTGATTTTAAAGGGGATGAGCAGTTCTTC. Translating gives CATSDFKGDEQFF. This chain uses TRBV24-1 with TRBJ2-1; a possible D gene is TRBD1 (5 bases). Germline V gene lookup returns CDR1 KGHDR and CDR2 SFDVKD. V shed 1 base and J shed 8 bases, with 8 bases lying between them. The CDR3 consists of 13 residues.

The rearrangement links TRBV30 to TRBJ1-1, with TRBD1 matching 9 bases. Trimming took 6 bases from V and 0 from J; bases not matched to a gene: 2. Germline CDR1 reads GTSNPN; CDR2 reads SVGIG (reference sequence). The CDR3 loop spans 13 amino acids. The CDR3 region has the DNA TGTGCCTGCCGGGACAGGGTGAACACTGAAGCTTTCTTT. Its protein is CACRDRVNTEAFF.

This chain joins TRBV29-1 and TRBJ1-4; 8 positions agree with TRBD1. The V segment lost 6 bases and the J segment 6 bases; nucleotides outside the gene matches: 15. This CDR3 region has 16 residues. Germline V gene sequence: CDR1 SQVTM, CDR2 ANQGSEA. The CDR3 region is CSVPRTGMRSDEKLFF. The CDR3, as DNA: TGCAGCGTCCCTAGGACAGGGATGCGATCCGATGAAAAACTGTTTTTT.

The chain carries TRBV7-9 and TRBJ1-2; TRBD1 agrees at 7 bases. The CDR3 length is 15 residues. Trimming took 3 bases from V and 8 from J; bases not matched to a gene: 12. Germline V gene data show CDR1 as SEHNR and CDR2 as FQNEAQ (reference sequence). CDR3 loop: CASSFGDSLIGGYTF. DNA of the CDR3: TGTGCCAGCAGCTTTGGGGACAGCCTGATTGGAGGCTACACCTTC.

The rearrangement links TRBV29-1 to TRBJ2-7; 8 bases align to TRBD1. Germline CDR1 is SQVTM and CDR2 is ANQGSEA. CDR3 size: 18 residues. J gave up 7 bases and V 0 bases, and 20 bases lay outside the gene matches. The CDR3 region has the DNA TGCAGCGTTGAAGATCGGCAGGGGGCGCTTCGAGGTCCGGGTGAGCAGTACTTC. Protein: CSVEDRQGALRGPGEQYF.

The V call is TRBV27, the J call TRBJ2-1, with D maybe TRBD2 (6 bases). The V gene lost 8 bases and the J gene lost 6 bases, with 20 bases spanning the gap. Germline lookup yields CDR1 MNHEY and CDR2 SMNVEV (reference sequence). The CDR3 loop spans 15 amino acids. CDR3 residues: CASRAGGGNFNEQFF. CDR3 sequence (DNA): TGTGCCAGCCGGGCGGGTGGCGGGAATTTCAATGAGCAGTTCTTC.

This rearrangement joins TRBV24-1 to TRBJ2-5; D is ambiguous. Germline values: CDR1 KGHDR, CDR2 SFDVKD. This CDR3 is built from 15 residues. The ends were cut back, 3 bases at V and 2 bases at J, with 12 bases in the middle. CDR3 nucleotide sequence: TGTGCCACCAGTGATGATCGGGTTTCACAAGAGACCCAGTACTTC. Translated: CATSDDRVSQETQYF.

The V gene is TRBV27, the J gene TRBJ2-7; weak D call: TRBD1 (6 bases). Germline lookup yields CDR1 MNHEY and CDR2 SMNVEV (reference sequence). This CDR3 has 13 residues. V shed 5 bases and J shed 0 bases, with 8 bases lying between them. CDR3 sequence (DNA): TGTGCCAGCAGTAGGACAGCCTCCTACGAGCAGTACTTC. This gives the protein CASSRTASYEQYF.

This CDR3 is CASSQGVGAGNTIYF. CDR3 bases: TGTGCCAGCAGCCAAGGGGTAGGGGCTGGAAACACCATATATTTT. This chain joins TRBV3-1 (or the pseudogene TRBV3-2) and TRBJ1-3, with TRBD1 as a possible D gene (5 bases). Trimming removed 1 base at V and 2 bases at J, with 9 bases between. CDR1 and CDR2 from the germline V gene are LGHDT and YNNKEL (reference sequence). This CDR3 is built from 15 residues.

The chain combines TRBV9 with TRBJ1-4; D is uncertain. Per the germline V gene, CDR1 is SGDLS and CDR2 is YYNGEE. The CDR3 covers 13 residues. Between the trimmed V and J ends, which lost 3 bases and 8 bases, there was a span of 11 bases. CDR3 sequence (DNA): TGTGCCAGCAGCGGCCGCCCGGGGGAAAAACTGTTTTTT. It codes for CASSGRPGEKLFF.

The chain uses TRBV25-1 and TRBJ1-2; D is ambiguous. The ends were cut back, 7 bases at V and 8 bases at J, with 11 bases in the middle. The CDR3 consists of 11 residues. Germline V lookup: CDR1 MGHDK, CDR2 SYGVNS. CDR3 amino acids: CASTGMGGYTF. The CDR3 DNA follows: TGTGCCAGCACCGGCATGGGCGGCTACACCTTC.